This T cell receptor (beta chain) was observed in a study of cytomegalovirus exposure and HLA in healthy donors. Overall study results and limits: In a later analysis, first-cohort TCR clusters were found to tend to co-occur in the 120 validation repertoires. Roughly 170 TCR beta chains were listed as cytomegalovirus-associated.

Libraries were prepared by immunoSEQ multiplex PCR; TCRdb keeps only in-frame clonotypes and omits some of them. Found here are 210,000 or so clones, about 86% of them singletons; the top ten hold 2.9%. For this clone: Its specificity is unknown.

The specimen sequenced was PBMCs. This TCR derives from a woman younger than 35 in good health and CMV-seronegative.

The CDR3 spells CASSKANTYEQYF. CDR3 DNA sequence: TGTGCCAGCAGCAAAGCGAATACCTACGAGCAGTACTTC. The rearrangement links TRBV6-5 to TRBJ2-7; no clear D gene. V dropped 6 bases and J dropped 2 bases, with 11 bases sitting between them. Germline CDR1 and CDR2: MNHEY and SVGAGI. This CDR3 is 13 amino acids long.